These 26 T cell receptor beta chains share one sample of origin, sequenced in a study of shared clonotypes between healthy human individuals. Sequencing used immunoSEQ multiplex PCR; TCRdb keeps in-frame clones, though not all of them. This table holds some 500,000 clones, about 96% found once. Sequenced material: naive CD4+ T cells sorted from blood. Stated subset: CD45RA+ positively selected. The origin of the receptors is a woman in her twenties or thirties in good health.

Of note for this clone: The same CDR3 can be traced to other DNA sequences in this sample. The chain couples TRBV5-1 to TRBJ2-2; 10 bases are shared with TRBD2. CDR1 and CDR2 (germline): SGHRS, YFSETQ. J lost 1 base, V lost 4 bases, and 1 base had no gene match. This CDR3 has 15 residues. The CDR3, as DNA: TGCGCCAGCAGCCGGACTAGCGGGAACACCGGGGAGCTGTTTTTT. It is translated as CASSRTSGNTGELFF.

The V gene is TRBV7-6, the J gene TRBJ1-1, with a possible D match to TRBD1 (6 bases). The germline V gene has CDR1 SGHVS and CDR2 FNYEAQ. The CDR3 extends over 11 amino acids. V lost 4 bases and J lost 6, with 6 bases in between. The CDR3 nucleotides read TGTGCCAGCAGCTCAGGGGCTGAAGCTTTCTTT. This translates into CASSSGAEAFF.

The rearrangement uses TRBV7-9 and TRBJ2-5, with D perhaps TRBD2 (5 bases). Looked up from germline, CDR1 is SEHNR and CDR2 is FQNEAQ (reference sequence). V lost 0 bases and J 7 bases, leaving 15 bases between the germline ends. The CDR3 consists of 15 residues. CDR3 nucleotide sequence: TGTGCCAGCAGCTTAGCGGACTTTTCTCCGGGGACCCAGTACTTC. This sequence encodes CASSLADFSPGTQYF.

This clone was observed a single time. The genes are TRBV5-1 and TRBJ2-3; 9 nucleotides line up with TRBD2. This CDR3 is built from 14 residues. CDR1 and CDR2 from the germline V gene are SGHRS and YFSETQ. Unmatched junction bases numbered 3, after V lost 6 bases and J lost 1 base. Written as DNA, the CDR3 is TGCGCCAGCAAAAGACTAGCGGGCACAGATACGCAGTATTTT. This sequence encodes CASKRLAGTDTQYF.

The CDR3 loop reads CASSWGPGTNYEQYF. The CDR3 DNA reads as TGTGCCAGCAGCTGGGGTCCGGGAACCAACTACGAGCAGTACTTC. The V and J genes are TRBV27 and TRBJ2-7; maybe TRBD2 (5 bases). In germline, CDR1 is MNHEY, CDR2 SMNVEV (reference sequence). This CDR3 comprises 15 residues. V lost 6 bases and J 3 bases, leaving 18 bases between the germline ends.

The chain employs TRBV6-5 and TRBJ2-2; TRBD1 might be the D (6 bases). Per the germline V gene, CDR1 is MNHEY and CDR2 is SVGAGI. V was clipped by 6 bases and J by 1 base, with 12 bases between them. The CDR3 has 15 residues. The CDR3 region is CASRTGQLNTGELFF. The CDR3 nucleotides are TGTGCCAGCAGGACAGGACAGCTGAACACCGGGGAGCTGTTTTTT.

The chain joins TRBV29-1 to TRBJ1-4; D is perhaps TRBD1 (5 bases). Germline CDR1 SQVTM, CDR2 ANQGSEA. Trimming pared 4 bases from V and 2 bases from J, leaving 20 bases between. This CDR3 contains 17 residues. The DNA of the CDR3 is TGCAGCGTTGCTAGGGGCGCAGGCTACTCTACTAATGAAAAACTGTTTTTT. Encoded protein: CSVARGAGYSTNEKLFF.

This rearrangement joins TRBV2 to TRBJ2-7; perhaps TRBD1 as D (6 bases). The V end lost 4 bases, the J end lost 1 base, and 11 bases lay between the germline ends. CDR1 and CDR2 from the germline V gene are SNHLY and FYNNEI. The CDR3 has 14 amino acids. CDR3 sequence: CASSVQGQSYEQYF. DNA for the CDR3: TGTGCCAGCAGTGTCCAAGGACAGTCCTACGAGCAGTACTTC.

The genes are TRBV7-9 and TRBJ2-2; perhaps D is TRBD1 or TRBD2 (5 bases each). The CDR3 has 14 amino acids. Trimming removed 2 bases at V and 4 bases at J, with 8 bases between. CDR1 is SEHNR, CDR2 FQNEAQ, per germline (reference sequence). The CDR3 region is CASSLPGPTGELFF. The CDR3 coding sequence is TGTGCCAGCAGCTTACCGGGACCCACCGGGGAGCTGTTTTTT.

The CDR3 loop is CASSGMVSGGRLYEQFF. The CDR3 DNA reads as TGTGCCAGCAGCGGAATGGTGTCTGGCGGGAGGTTGTATGAGCAGTTCTTC. V usage is TRBV9 and J usage is TRBJ2-1, with 8 bases lining up with TRBD2. V shed 3 bases and J 8 bases; nucleotides not matched to a gene: 16. This CDR3 has 17 amino acids. The germline V gene has CDR1 SGDLS and CDR2 YYNGEE.

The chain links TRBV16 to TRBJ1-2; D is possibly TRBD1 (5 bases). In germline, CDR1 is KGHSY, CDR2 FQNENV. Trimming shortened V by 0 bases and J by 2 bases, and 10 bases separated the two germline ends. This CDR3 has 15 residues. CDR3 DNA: TGTGCCAGCAGCCAATCTCTTGCAGGGAACTATGGCTACACCTTC. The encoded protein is CASSQSLAGNYGYTF.

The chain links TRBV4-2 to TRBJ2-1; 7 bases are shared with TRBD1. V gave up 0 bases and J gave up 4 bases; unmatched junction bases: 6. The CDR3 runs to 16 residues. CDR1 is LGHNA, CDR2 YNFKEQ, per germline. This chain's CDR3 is CASSQDYGQVYNEQFF. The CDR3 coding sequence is TGTGCCAGCAGCCAAGACTATGGACAGGTGTACAATGAGCAGTTCTTC.

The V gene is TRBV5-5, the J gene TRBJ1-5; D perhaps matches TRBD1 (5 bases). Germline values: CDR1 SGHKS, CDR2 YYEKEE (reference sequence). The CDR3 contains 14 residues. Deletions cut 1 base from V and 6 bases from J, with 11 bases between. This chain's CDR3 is CASSLWEGRQPQHF. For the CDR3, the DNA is TGTGCCAGCAGCTTGTGGGAGGGGCGTCAGCCCCAGCATTTT.

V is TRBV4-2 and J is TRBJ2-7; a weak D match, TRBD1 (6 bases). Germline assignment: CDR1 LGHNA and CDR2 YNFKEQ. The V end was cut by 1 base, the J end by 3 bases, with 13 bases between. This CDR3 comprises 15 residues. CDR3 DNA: TGTGCCAGCAGCCAAGCCCGGACAGCGGACTACGAGCAGTACTTC. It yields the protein CASSQARTADYEQYF.

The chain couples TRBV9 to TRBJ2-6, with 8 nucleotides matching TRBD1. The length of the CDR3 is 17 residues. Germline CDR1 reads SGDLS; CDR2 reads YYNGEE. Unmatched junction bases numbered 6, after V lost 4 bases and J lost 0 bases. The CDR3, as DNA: TGTGCCAGCAGCTACCGGGACAGGTCCTCTGGGGCCAACGTCCTGACTTTC. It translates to CASSYRDRSSGANVLTF.

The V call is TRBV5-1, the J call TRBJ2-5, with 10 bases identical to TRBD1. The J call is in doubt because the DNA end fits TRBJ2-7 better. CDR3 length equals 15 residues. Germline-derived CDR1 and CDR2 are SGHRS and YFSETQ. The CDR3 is CASSLPGTGDYEQYF. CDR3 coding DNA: TGCGCCAGCAGCTTGCCCGGGACAGGGGACTACGAGCAGTACTTC.

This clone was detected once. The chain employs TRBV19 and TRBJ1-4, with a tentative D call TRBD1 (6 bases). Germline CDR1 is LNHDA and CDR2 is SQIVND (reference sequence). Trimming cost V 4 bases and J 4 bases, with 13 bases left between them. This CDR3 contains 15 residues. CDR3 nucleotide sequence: TGTGCCAGTAGTACCATTGGCAGGGGTAATGAAAAACTGTTTTTT. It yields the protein CASSTIGRGNEKLFF.

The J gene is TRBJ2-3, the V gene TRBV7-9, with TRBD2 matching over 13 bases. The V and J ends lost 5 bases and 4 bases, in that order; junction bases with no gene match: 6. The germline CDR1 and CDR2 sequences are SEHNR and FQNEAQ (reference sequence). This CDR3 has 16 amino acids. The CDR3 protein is CASSPRTSGSADTQYF. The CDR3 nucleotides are TGTGCCAGCAGCCCTAGGACTAGCGGGAGTGCAGATACGCAGTATTTT.

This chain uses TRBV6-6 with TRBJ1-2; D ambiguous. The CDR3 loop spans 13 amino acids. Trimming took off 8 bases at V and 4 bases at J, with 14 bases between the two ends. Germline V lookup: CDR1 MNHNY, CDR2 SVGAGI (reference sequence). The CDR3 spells CASGGRGFYGYTF. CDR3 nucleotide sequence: TGTGCCAGCGGAGGCCGCGGATTCTATGGCTACACCTTC.

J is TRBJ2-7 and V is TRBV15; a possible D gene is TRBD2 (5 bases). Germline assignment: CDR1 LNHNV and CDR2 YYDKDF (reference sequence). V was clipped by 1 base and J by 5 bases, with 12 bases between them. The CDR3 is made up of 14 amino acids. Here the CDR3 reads CATSRGTPVHEQYF. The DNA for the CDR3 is TGTGCCACCAGCAGAGGGACTCCGGTCCACGAGCAGTACTTC. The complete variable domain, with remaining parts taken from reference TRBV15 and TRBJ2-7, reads DAMVIQNPRYQVTQFGKPVTLSCSQTLNHNVMYWYQQKSSQAPKLLFHYYDKDFNNEADTPDNFQSRRPNTSFCFLDIRSPGLGDTAMYLCATSRGTPVHEQYFGPGTRLTVT.

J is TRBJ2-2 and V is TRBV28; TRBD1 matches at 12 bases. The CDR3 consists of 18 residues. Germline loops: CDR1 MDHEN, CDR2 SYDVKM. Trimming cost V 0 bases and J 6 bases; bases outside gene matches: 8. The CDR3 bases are TGTGCCAGCAGTTTATGGGGTGGGGGACAGGGGGCCGCCGGGGAGCTGTTTTTT. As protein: CASSLWGGGQGAAGELFF.

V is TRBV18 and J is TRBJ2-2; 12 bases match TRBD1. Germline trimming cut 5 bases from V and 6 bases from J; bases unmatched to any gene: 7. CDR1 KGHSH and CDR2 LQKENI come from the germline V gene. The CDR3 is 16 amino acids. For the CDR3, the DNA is TGTGCCAGCTCATCATCGGGACAGGGGGCCGCCGGGGAGCTGTTTTTT. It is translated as CASSSSGQGAAGELFF.

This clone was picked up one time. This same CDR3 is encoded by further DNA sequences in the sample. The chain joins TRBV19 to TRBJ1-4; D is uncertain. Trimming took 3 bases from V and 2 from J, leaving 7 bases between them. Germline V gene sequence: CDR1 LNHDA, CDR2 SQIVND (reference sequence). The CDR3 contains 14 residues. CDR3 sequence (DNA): TGTGCCAGTAGTATTTGGGGTACTAATGAAAAACTGTTTTTT. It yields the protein CASSIWGTNEKLFF.

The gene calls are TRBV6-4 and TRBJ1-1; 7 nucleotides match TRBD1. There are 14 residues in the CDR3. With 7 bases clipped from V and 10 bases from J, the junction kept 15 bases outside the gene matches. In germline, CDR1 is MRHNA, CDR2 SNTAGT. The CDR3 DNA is TGTGCCAGCATAATACAGGGGTATACTGAAGTAGCTTTCTTT. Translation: CASIIQGYTEVAFF.

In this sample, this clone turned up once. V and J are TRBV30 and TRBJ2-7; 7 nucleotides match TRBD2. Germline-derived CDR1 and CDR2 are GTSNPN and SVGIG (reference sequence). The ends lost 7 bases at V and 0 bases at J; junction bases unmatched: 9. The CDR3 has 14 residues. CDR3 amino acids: CASTHGGYSYEQYF. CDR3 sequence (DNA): TGTGCCTCTACCCACGGGGGGTACTCCTACGAGCAGTACTTC.

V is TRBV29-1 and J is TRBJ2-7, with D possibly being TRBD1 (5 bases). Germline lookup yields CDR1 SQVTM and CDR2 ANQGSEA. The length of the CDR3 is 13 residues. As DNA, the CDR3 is TGCAGTACCAGGGATAGTGGGTCCTACGAGCAGTACTTC. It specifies CSTRDSGSYEQYF.